This T cell receptor (beta chain) was identified in a study of CD8 T cells in Susac syndrome. Sequencing of TCR beta covered CD8+ and CD4+ T cells obtained from blood. In the multiple sclerosis control group, patients were treatment-naive and had stable or active relapsing-remitting disease. TEMRA cells were FACS-enriched, and CD8+ and CD4+ T cells were isolated negatively. The germline V and J ends were trimmed by 8 bases and 6 bases, with 14 bases remaining between them. This CDR3 comprises 13 residues. Per the germline V gene, CDR1 is MNHEY and CDR2 is SVGEGT. A quantity of roughly 0.5 to 1 ug RNA underwent reverse transcription using random hexamers. Each CDR3 protein gets one entry after TCRdb re-called the immunoSEQ multiplex PCR reads with MiXCR. The sample carries 250,000 to 350,000 distinct CDR3 sequences, 70% to 90% recorded once.

The clonotype comes from a human donor with multiple sclerosis. The genes are TRBV6-2 or TRBV6-3 and TRBJ2-1; the D gene is possibly TRBD2 (5 bases). The sample was CD8+ T cells from PBMCs. CDR3 protein: CASGKPRGNEQFF. The DNA for the CDR3 is TGTGCCAGCGGTAAGCCCCGGGGCAATGAGCAGTTCTTC.